The present TCR beta chain was sequenced within a study of T cell responses to AZD1222 COVID-19 vaccine. In the study overall: Second-dose intervals of approximately 4 or approximately 12 weeks were pooled.

Germline trimming cut 8 bases from V and 4 bases from J; bases unmatched to any gene: 9. Germline V gives CDR1 LNHDA, CDR2 SQIVND (reference sequence). The CDR3 contains 14 residues. The data were produced by immunoSEQ multiplex PCR, yet TCRdb's version contains in-frame clones alone and is incomplete. This table holds about 120,000 clones, 88% found once. A remark on this clone: Its antigen is not known.

General observations from the study: After two AZD1222 doses, spike-specific TCR breadth and depth rose versus day 0. Seropositive AZD1222 recipients at baseline numbered only 6 or 7.

This clonotype was sampled from an adult in good health. The gene calls are TRBV19 and TRBJ2-5; TRBD2 matches 8 bases. The sequencing here drew on peripheral blood, taken on day 0 of AZD1222 vaccination. CDR3 in DNA: TGTGCCAGTCCCGTAGGTAGCGGGGCAGAGACCCAGTACTTC. It yields the protein CASPVGSGAETQYF.